The 22 T cell receptor beta chains reported below all come from one sample, sequenced in a study of beta chain features in type 1 diabetes. Study-wide results and limits: All four CD4+ subsets of Type 1 diabetes patients contained TCRB CDR3s that were moderately but significantly shorter.

Their antigens are not known. The authors reverse transcribed all of the isolated RNA, so sequencing captured expressed TCRB transcripts. Profiling relied on immunoSEQ multiplex PCR, and the TCRdb table lists in-frame clones only, not all of them. The sample lists a few hundred thousand clones; around 10% were seen once. The specimen sequenced was central memory CD4+ T cells from blood. The receptor set was obtained from a man aged 25 to 40 with type 1 diabetes.

The chain recombines TRBV10-2 with TRBJ2-5; perhaps D is TRBD1 or TRBD2 (6 bases each). V shed 4 bases and J shed 2 bases, with 14 bases lying between them. The CDR3 loop spans 15 amino acids. CDR1 and CDR2 (germline): WSHSY, SAAADI. The DNA of the CDR3 is TGCGCCAGCAGTGGGGGGGCTGGCCGTCAAGAGACCCAGTACTTC. It is translated as CASSGGAGRQETQYF.

This clone was counted between two and nine times. The chain is built from TRBV7-9 and TRBJ2-1; perhaps TRBD2 as D (5 bases). The length of the CDR3 is 15 residues. The germline V and J ends were trimmed by 5 bases and 0 bases, with 11 bases remaining between them. CDR1 and CDR2 from the germline V gene are SEHNR and FQNEAQ (reference sequence). CDR3 region: CASSRSGSSYNEQFF. The CDR3 region has the DNA TGTGCCAGCAGCCGATCGGGGAGCTCCTACAATGAGCAGTTCTTC.

This clone was counted at least ten times. The chain has TRBV7-2 and TRBJ2-3; the D is unclear. The CDR3 runs to 15 residues. V gave up 1 base and J gave up 2 bases, with 10 bases separating them. Germline V gene lookup returns CDR1 SGHTA and CDR2 FQGNSA. The CDR3 reads CASSLGLLSTDTQYF. Written as DNA, the CDR3 is TGTGCCAGCAGCTTAGGATTGCTATCCACAGATACGCAGTATTTT.

This clone was seen more than once but under ten times. Germline and junction disagree at one end, which may indicate a read error. V is TRBV30 and J is TRBJ2-5; D may match TRBD1 or TRBD2 (7 bases each). Germline V gene sequence: CDR1 GTSNPN, CDR2 SVGIG (reference sequence). This CDR3 comprises 13 residues. The CDR3 coding sequence is TGTGCCTGGAGGGCCGCGGGGGTACAGGGGCTGAACTTC. Protein product: CAWRAAGVQGLNF.

The CDR3: CAISESAYNQPQHF. For the CDR3, the DNA is TGTGCCATCAGTGAGTCGGCATATAATCAGCCCCAGCATTTT. V is TRBV10-3 and J is TRBJ1-5; D remains ambiguous. Germline lookup yields CDR1 ENHRY and CDR2 SYGVKD. CDR3 length: 14 amino acids. V lost 0 bases and J 4 bases, leaving 7 bases between the germline ends.

DNA of the CDR3: TGTGCCAGCAGTAGGAGCACAGATACGCAGTATTTT. It encodes CASSRSTDTQYF. This chain uses TRBV6-1 with TRBJ2-3, with unresolved D. V was pared by 5 bases and J by 0 bases, with 3 bases between. CDR1 and CDR2 (germline): MNHNS, SASEGT. CDR3 size: 12 residues.

J is TRBJ2-7 and V is TRBV11-2; unclear D gene. Trimming took off 0 bases at V and 4 bases at J, with 4 bases between the two ends. This CDR3 spans 12 amino acids. Looked up from germline, CDR1 is SGHAT and CDR2 is FQNNGV. This CDR3 is CASSLEGYEQYF. The CDR3 DNA reads TGTGCCAGCAGCTTAGAGGGGTACGAGCAGTACTTC.

In this sample, this clone turned up a few times. V is TRBV5-1 and J is TRBJ2-7, with 7 bases matching TRBD1. CDR1 is SGHRS and CDR2 is YFSETQ in the germline V gene. After removal of 0 bases from V and 3 bases from J, the junction contained 6 bases not matched to a gene. CDR3 length: 15 residues. The CDR3 here is CASSLGLAGGYEQYF. The CDR3 region has the DNA TGCGCCAGCAGCTTGGGTCTGGCAGGGGGCTACGAGCAGTACTTC.

Turning to this clone: A read error may produce the germline difference seen at one junction end. V usage is TRBV6-5 and J usage is TRBJ1-2, with D perhaps matching TRBD1 (5 bases). Germline CDR1 and CDR2: MNHEY and SVGAGI. This CDR3 comprises 11 residues. The CDR3 DNA reads as TGTGCCATCAGTTCAGGGAGTGGCTACACCTTC. Translated: CAISSGSGYTF.

The V call is TRBV6-1, the J call TRBJ2-2; no reliable D call. This CDR3 comprises 14 residues. Germline V gene sequence: CDR1 MNHNS, CDR2 SASEGT. The V end lost 7 bases, the J end lost 3 bases, and 12 bases lay between the germline ends. CDR3 nucleotide sequence: TGTGCCAGCATTTCGCGATCCCACACCGGGGAGCTGTTTTTT. This translates into CASISRSHTGELFF.

This clone was counted between two and nine times. The rearrangement links TRBV27 to TRBJ2-1, with 12 nucleotides matching TRBD2. This CDR3 has 17 amino acids. Trimming cost V 7 bases and J 0 bases; bases outside gene matches: 7. In germline, CDR1 is MNHEY, CDR2 SMNVEV (reference sequence). The CDR3 loop is CASTRRTSGASYNEQFF. The CDR3 DNA reads as TGTGCCAGCACCCGAAGGACTAGCGGGGCCTCCTACAATGAGCAGTTCTTC.

This clone was seen a handful of times. The chain recombines TRBV6-1 with TRBJ1-5; TRBD1 might be the D (5 bases). The CDR3 extends over 16 amino acids. The germline V gene encodes CDR1 MNHNS and CDR2 SASEGT. The V end lost 2 bases, the J end lost 5 bases, and 16 bases lay between the germline ends. DNA of the CDR3: TGTGCCAGCAGTGAACGGGCGGGGGGGAGAGATCAGCCCCAGCATTTT. This gives the protein CASSERAGGRDQPQHF.

A note on this clone: A far larger clone differs by one base, so this is likely a read error. The rearrangement uses TRBV6-1 and TRBJ1-1; 7 bases agree with TRBD1. The V and J ends lost 6 bases and 1 base, in that order; junction bases with no gene match: 2. The germline gives CDR1 MNHNS, CDR2 SASEGT. The CDR3 sequence is 13 residues long. For the CDR3, the DNA is TGTGCCAGCAGCCGACAGGGGAACACTGAAGCTTTCTTT. This codes for CASSRQGNTEAFF.

This clone showed up just a few times. The chain combines TRBV11-2 with TRBJ2-6, with 8 bases fitting TRBD1. J gave up 0 bases and V 3 bases, and 7 bases lay outside the gene matches. The length of the CDR3 is 18 residues. Germline CDR1 reads SGHAT; CDR2 reads FQNNGV. CDR3 in DNA: TGTGCCAGCAGCTTGATGGGACAGGTCGCCTCTGGGGCCAACGTCCTGACTTTC. This sequence encodes CASSLMGQVASGANVLTF. The whole variable domain, remainder taken from reference TRBV11-2 and TRBJ2-6, is EAGVAQSPRYKIIEKRQSVAFWCNPISGHATLYWYQQILGQGPKLLIQFQNNGVVDDSQLPKDRFSAERLKGVDSTLKIQPAKLEDSAVYLCASSLMGQVASGANVLTFGAGSRLTVL.

The V call is TRBV7-3, the J call TRBJ2-6; D unresolved. Germline CDR1 SGHTA, CDR2 FQGTGA. This CDR3 has 12 residues. V was trimmed by 8 bases and J by 1 base, leaving 3 bases between them. CDR3 region: CASSSGANVLTF. Written as DNA, the CDR3 is TGTGCCAGCTCTTCTGGGGCCAACGTCCTGACTTTC. The complete variable domain, with remaining parts taken from reference TRBV7-3 and TRBJ2-6, reads GAGVSQTPSNKVTEKGKYVELRCDPISGHTALYWYRQSLGQGPEFLIYFQGTGAADDSGLPNDRFFAVRPEGSVSTLKIQRTERGDSAVYLCASSSGANVLTFGAGSRLTVL.

This clone has just a few counts. The V and J genes are TRBV7-9 and TRBJ2-5; possibly TRBD1 for D (6 bases). The CDR3 loop spans 15 amino acids. Deletions cut 3 bases from V and 4 bases from J, with 15 bases between. Germline-derived CDR1 and CDR2 are SEHNR and FQNEAQ (reference sequence). The CDR3 coding sequence is TGTGCCAGCAGCTTTGGGCAGGGGTTGCGAGAGACCCAGTACTTC. Its translation: CASSFGQGLRETQYF.

There are a few counts of this clone. V usage is TRBV29-1 and J usage is TRBJ2-3; D is perhaps TRBD2 (5 bases). Germline loops: CDR1 SQVTM, CDR2 ANQGSEA. The V end lost 8 bases, the J end lost 0 bases, and 15 bases lay between the germline ends. The CDR3 is made up of 14 amino acids. As DNA, the CDR3 is TGCAGCTACTCGAGTGGCGGGAGCACAGATACGCAGTATTTT. Translated, it gives CSYSSGGSTDTQYF.

This clone was counted ten times or more. V gene TRBV28 combines with J gene TRBJ1-5; D is ambiguous. Trimming took off 4 bases at V and 5 bases at J, with 6 bases between the two ends. CDR1 and CDR2 (germline): MDHEN, SYDVKM. This CDR3 is built from 12 residues. The CDR3 loop is CASSSTHQPQHF. CDR3 coding DNA: TGTGCCAGCAGTTCGACCCATCAGCCCCAGCATTTT.

Points on this clone: This sample also contains other DNA sequences that code for the same CDR3. V is TRBV5-1 and J is TRBJ2-7; D is undetermined. Trimming stripped 2 bases from V and 6 bases from J, with 9 bases between. Per germline, CDR1 SGHRS and CDR2 YFSETQ. CDR3 length: 12 residues. The CDR3 spells CASSLDLGEQYF. The CDR3 nucleotides are TGCGCCAGCAGCTTAGACCTAGGCGAGCAGTACTTC.

This clone was observed at least ten times. The rearrangement uses TRBV19 and TRBJ1-2; maybe TRBD1 (6 bases). The length of the CDR3 is 20 residues. The V end was cut by 6 bases, the J end by 0 bases, with 29 bases between. CDR1 and CDR2 (germline): LNHDA, SQIVND (reference sequence). The CDR3 sequence is CASRDWVGTPGAFPNYGYTF. In nucleotides, the CDR3 is TGTGCCAGTAGAGACTGGGTAGGCACCCCAGGGGCCTTCCCTAACTATGGCTACACCTTC.

The table lists this clone with a few counts. V gene TRBV5-1 combines with J gene TRBJ2-3, with TRBD2 matching over 9 bases. CDR1 is SGHRS, CDR2 YFSETQ, per germline. The CDR3 sequence is 14 residues long. Unmatched junction bases numbered 8, after V lost 4 bases and J lost 8 bases. The CDR3 nucleotides read TGCGCCAGCAGCGCGGGAGGGACTGCCGTTACGCAGTATTTT. This encodes CASSAGGTAVTQYF.

The rearrangement links TRBV29-1 to TRBJ1-1, with TRBD1 matching over 9 bases. Germline CDR1 SQVTM, CDR2 ANQGSEA. The CDR3 covers 13 residues. Trimming took 5 bases from V and 5 from J; bases not matched to a gene: 6. CDR3 residues: CSVKTGGETEAFF. Written as DNA, the CDR3 is TGCAGCGTTAAGACAGGGGGTGAGACTGAAGCTTTCTTT.